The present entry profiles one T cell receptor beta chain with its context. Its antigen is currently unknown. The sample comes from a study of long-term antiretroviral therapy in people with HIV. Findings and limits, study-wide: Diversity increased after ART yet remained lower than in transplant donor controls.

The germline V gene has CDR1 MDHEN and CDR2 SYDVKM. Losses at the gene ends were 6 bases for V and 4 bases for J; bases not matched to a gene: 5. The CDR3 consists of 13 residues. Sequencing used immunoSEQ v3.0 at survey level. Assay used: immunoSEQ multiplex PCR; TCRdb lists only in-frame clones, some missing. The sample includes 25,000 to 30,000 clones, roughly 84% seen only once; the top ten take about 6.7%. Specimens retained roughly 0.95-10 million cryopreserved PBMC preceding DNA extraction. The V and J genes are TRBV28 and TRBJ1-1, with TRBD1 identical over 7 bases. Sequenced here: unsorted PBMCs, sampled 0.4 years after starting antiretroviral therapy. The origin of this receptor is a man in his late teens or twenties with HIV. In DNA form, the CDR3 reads TGTGCCAGCAGACCGGACAGGATCACTGAAGCTTTCTTT. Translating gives CASRPDRITEAFF. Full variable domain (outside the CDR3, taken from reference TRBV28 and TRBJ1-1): DVKVTQSSRYLVKRTGEKVFLECVQDMDHENMFWYRQDPGLGLRLIYFSYDVKMKEKGDIPEGYSVSREKKERFSLILESASTNQTSMYLCASRPDRITEAFFGQGTRLTVV.